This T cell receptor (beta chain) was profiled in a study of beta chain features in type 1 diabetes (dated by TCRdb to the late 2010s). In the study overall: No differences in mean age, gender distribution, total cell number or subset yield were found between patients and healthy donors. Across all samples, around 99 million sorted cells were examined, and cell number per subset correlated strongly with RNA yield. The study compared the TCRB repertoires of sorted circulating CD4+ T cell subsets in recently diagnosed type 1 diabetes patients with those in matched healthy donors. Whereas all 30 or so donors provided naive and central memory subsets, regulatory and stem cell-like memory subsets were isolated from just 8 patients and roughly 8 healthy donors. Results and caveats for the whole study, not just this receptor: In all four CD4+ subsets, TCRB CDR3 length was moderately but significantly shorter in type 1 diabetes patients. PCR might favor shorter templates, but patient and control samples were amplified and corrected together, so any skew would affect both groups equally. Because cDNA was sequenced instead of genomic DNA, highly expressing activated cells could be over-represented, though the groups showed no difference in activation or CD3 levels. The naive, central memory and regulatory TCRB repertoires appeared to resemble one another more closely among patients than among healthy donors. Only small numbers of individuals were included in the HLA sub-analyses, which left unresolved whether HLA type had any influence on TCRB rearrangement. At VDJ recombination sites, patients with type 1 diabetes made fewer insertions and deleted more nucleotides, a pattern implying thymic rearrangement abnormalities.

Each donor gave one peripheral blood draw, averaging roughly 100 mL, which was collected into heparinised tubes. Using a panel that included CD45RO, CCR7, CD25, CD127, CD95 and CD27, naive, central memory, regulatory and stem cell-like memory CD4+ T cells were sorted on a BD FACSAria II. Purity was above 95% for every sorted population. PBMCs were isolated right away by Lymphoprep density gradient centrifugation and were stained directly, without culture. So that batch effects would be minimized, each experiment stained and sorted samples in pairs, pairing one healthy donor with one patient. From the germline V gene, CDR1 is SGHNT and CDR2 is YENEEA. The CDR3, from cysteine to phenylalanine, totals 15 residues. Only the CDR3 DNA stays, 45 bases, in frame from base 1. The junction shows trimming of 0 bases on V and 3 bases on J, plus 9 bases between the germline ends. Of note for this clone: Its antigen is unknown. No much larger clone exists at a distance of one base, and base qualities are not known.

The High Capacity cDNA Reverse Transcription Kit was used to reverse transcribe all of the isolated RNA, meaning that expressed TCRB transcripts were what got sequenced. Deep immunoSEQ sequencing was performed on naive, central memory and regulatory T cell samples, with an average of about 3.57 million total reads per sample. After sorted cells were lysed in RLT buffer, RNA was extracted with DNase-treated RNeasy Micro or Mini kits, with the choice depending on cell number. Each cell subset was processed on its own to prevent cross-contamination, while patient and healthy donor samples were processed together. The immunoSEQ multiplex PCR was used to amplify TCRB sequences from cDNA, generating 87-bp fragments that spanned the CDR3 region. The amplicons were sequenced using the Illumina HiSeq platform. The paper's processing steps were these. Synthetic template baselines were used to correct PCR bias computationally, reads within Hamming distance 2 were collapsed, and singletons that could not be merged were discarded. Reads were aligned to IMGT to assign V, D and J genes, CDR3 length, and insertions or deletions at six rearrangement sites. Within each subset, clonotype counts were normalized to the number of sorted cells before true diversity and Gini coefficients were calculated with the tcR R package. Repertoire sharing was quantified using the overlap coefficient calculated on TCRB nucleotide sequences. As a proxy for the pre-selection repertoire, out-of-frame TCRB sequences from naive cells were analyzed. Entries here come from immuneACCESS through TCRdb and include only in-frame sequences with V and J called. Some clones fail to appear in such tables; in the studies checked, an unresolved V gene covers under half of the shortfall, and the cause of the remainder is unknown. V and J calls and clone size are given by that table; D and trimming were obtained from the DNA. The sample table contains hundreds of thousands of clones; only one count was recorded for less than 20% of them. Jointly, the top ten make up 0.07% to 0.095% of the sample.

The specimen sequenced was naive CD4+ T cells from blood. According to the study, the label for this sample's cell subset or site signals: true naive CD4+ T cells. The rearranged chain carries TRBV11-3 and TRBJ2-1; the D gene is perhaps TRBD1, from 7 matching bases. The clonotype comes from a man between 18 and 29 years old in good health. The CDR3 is CASSLDRGVYNEQFF. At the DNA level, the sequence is TGTGCCAGCAGCTTAGACAGGGGGGTCTACAATGAGCAGTTCTTC. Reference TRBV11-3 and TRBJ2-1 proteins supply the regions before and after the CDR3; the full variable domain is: EAGVVQSPRYKIIEKKQPVAFWCNPISGHNTLYWYLQNLGQGPELLIRYENEEAVDDSQLPKDRFSAERLKGVDSTLKIQPAELGDSAVYLCASSLDRGVYNEQFFGPGTRLTVL.